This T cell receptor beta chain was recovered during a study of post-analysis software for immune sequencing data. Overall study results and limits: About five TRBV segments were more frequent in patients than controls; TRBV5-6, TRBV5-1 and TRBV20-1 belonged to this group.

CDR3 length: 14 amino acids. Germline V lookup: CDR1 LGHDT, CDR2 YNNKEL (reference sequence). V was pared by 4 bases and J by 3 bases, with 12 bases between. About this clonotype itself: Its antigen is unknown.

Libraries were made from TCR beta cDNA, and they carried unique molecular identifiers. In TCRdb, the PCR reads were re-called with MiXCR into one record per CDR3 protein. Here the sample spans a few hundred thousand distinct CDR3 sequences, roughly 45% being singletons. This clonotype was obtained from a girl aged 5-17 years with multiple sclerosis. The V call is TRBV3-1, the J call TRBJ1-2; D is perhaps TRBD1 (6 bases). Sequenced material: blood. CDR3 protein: CASSPTGVYYGYTF. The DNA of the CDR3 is TGTGCCAGCAGCCCGACAGGAGTGTACTATGGCTACACCTTC. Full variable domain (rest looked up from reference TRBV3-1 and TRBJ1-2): DTAVSQTPKYLVTQMGNDKSIKCEQNLGHDTMYWYKQDSKKFLKIMFSYNNKELIINETVPNRFSPKSPDKAHLNLHINSLELGDSAVYFCASSPTGVYYGYTFGSGTRLTVV.